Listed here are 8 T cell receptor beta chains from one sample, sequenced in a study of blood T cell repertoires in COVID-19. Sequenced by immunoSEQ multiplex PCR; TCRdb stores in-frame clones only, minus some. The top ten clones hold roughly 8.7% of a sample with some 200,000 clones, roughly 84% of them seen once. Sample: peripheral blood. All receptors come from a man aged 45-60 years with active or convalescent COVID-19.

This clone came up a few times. The CDR3 protein is CASSPSGWGPVDIQYF. CDR3 DNA sequence: TGTGCCAGCAGCCCGTCCGGCTGGGGGCCCGTTGACATTCAGTACTTC. The chain has TRBV3-1 (or the pseudogene TRBV3-2) and TRBJ2-4; D is possibly TRBD1 (6 bases). Germline V gene sequence: CDR1 LGHDT, CDR2 YNNKEL (reference sequence). Trimming pared 4 bases from V and 8 bases from J, leaving 21 bases between. This CDR3 comprises 16 residues.

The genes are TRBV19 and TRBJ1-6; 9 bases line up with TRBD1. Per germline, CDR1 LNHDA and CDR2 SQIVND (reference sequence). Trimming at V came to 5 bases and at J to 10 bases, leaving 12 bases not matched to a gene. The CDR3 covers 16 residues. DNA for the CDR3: TGTGCCAGTAGTCCAGCGCCATTGACAGGGGGATCACCCCTCCACTTT. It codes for CASSPAPLTGGSPLHF.

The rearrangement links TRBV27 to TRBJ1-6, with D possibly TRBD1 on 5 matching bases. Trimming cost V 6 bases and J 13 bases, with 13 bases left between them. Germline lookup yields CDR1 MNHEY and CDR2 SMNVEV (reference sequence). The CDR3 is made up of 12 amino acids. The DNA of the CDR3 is TGTGCCAGCAGAAGGCTCCAGGGTCCCCTCCACTTT. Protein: CASRRLQGPLHF.

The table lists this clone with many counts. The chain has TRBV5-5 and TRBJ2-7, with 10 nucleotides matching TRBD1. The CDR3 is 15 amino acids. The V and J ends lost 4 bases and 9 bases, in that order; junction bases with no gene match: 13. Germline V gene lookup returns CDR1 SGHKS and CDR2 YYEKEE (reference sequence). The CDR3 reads CASSPPGTGERRQYF. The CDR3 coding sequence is TGTGCCAGCAGCCCCCCCGGGACAGGGGAACGGCGGCAGTACTTC. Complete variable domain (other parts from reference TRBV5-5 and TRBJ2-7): DAGVTQSPTHLIKTRGQQVTLRCSPISGHKSVSWYQQVLGQGPQFIFQYYEKEERGRGNFPDRFSARQFPNYSSELNVNALLLGDSALYLCASSPPGTGERRQYFGPGTRLTVT.

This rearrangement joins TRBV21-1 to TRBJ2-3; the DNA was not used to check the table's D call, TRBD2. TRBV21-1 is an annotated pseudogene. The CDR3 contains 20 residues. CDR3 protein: CASSKAVRTSGFPGTDTQYF. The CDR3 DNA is TGTGCCAGCAGCAAAGCAGTTAGGACTAGCGGATTCCCTGGCACAGATACGCAGTATTTT.

CDR3: CASSLPDRAPHGELFF. The CDR3, as DNA: TGTGCCAGCAGCCTCCCGGACAGGGCGCCTCACGGGGAGCTGTTTTTT. The rearrangement links TRBV7-2 to TRBJ2-2, with 8 positions matching TRBD1. CDR3 size: 16 residues. V dropped 5 bases and J dropped 7; count of bases not matched to a gene: 12. In germline, CDR1 is SGHTA, CDR2 FQGNSA.

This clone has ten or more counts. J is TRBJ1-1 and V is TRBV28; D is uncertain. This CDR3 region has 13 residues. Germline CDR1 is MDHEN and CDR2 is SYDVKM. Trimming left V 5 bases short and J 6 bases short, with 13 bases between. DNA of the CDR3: TGTGCCAGCAGTATACGCACCGGGTCTGAAGCTTTCTTT. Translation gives CASSIRTGSEAFF.

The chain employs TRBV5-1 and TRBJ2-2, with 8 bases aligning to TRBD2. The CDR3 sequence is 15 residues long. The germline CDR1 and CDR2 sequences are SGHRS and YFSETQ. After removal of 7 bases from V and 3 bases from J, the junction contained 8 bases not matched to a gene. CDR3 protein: CASGAQAGDTGELFF. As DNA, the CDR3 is TGCGCCAGCGGGGCTCAAGCGGGAGACACCGGGGAGCTGTTTTTT.